The TCR beta chain described here comes from a study of blood T cell repertoires in COVID-19. Across the whole study: Samples representing acute and convalescent COVID-19 were sourced from the United States, Italy and Spain. Nucleic acid was either cDNA or gDNA, and it came from T cells, B-cell-depleted T cells, or PBMCs.

The V gene lost 5 bases and the J gene lost 4 bases, with 13 bases spanning the gap. The CDR3 runs 14 residues. Germline V gene sequence: CDR1 MDHEN, CDR2 SYDVKM. Original methodology: How many nucleated cells were present was estimated from reference gene primer amplification. Sequenced by immunoSEQ multiplex PCR; TCRdb stores in-frame clones only, minus some. V and J calls and clone size are copied from that table; D and trimming were computed from the DNA. The sample lists roughly 140,000 clones, 65% to 85% seen once, with roughly 7.3% in the top ten. The clonotype comes from a human donor in a cohort sampled during active COVID-19. The J gene is TRBJ2-3, the V gene TRBV28, with no clear D. Sequenced input: peripheral blood. CDR3 in amino acids: CASSLGGSPDTQYF. Written as DNA, the CDR3 is TGTGCCAGCAGTCTAGGCGGTAGCCCAGATACGCAGTATTTT.